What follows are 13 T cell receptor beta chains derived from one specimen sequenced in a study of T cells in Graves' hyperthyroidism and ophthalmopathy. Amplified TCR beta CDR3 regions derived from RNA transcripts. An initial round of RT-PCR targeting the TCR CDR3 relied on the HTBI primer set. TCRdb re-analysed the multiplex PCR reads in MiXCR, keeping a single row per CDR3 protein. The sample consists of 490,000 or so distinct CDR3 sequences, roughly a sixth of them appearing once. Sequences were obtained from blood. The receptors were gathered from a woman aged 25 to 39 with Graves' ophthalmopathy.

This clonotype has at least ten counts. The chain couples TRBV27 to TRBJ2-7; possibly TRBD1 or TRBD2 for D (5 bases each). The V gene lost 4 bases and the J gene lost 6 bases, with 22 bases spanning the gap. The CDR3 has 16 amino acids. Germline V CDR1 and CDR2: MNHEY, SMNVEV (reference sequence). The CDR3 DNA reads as TGTGCCAGCAGTTCCCCGGTTGGGGGTGCAAAAGGCGAGCAGTACTTC. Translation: CASSSPVGGAKGEQYF.

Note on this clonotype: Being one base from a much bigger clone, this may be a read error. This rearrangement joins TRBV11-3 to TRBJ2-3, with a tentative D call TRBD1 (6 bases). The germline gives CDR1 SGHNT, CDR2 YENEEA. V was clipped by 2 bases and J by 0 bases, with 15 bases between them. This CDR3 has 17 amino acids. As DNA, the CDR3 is TGTGCCAGCAGCTTAAAGCCGAGACAGGCCAGCACAGATACGCAGTATTTT. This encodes CASSLKPRQASTDTQYF. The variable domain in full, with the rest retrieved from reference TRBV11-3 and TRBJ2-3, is EAGVVQSPRYKIIEKKQPVAFWCNPISGHNTLYWYLQNLGQGPELLIRYENEEAVDDSQLPKDRFSAERLKGVDSTLKIQPAELGDSAVYLCASSLKPRQASTDTQYFGPGTRLTVL.

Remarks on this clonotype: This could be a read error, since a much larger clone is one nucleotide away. In DNA, the CDR3 is TGTGTCAGCTCACCGACTCTGCTTGAGCAGTTCTTC. Residues: CVSSPTLLEQFF. V gene TRBV18 combines with J gene TRBJ2-1; D ambiguous. The length of the CDR3 is 12 residues. CDR1 KGHSH and CDR2 LQKENI come from the germline V gene.

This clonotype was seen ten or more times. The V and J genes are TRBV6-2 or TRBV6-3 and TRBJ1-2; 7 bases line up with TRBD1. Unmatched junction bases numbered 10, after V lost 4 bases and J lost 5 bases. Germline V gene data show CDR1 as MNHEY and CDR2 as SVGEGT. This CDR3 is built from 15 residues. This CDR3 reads CASSSPGGGEYGYTF. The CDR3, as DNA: TGTGCCAGCAGTTCTCCGGGAGGGGGCGAATATGGCTACACCTTC.

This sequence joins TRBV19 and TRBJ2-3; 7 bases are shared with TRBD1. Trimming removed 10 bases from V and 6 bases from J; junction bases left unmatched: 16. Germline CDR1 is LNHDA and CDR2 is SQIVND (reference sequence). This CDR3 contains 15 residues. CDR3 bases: TGTGCCACCAACATCCGGACAGGAAAAATGGATACGCAGTATTTT. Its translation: CATNIRTGKMDTQYF.

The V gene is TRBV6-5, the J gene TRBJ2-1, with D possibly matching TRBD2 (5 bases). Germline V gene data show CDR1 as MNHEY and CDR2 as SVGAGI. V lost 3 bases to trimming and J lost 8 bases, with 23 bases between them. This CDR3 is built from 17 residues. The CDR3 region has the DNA TGTGCCAGCAGTTATGGCGGCGGGCGGGTCTGGCACGATGAGCAGTTCTTC. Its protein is CASSYGGGRVWHDEQFF.

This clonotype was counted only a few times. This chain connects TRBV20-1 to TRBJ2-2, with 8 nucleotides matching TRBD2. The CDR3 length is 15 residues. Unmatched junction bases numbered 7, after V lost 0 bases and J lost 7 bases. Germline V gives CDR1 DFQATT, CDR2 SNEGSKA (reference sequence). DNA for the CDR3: TGCAGTGCTAGAGATCGGGGGGGCCGCGGCGGGGAGCTGTTTTTT. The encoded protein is CSARDRGGRGGELFF.

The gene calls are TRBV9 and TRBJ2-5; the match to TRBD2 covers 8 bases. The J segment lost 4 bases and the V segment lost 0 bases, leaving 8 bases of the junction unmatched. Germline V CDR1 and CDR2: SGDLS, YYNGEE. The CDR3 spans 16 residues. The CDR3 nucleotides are TGTGCCAGCAGCGTAGAAACGGGAGGGCCAGGAGAGACCCAGTACTTC. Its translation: CASSVETGGPGETQYF.

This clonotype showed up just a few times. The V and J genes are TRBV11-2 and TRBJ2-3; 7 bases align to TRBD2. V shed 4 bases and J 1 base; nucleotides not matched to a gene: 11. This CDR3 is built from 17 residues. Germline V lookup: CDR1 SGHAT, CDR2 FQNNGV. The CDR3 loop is CASSSYLSGLGTDTQYF. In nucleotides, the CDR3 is TGTGCCAGCAGCTCCTACCTGTCCGGACTAGGCACAGATACGCAGTATTTT. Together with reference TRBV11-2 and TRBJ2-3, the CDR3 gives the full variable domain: EAGVAQSPRYKIIEKRQSVAFWCNPISGHATLYWYQQILGQGPKLLIQFQNNGVVDDSQLPKDRFSAERLKGVDSTLKIQPAKLEDSAVYLCASSSYLSGLGTDTQYFGPGTRLTVL.

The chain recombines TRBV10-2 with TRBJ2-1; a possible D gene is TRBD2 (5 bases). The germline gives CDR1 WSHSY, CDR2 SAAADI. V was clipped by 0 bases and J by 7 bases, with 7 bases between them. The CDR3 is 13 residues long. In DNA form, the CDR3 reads TGCGCCAGCAGTGAGTCAAGCGGAAATGAGCAGTTCTTC. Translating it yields CASSESSGNEQFF.

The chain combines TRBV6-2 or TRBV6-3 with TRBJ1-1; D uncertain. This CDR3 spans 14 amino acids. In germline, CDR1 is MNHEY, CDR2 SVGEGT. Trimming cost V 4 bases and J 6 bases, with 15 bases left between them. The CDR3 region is CASSSTDKRPEAFF. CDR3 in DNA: TGTGCCAGCAGTTCTACAGATAAACGGCCTGAAGCTTTCTTT.

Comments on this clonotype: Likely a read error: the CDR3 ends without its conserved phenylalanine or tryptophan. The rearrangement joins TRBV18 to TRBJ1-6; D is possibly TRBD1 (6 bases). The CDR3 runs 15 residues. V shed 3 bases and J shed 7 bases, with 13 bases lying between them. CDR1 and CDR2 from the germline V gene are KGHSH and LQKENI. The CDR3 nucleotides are TGTGCCAGCTCACCGAGTCAGGGGCGAAATTCACCCCTCCACTCT. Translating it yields CASSPSQGRNSPLHS.

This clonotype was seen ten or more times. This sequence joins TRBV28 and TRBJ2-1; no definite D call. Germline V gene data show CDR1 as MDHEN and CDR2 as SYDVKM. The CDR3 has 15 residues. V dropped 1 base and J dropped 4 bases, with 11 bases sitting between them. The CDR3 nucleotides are TGTGCCAGCAGTTTATTACGCCTAGGGTACAATGAGCAGTTCTTC. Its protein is CASSLLRLGYNEQFF.